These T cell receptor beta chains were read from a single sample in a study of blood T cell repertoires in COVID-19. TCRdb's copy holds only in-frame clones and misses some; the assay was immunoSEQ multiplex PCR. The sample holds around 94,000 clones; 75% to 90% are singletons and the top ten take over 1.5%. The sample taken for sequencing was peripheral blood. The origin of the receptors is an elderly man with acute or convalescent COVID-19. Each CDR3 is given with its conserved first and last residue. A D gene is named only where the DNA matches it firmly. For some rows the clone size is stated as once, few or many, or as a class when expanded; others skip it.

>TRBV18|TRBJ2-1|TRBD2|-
CASSLAGGYNEQFF
TGTGCCAGCTCACTGGCGGGAGGGTACAATGAGCAGTTCTTC
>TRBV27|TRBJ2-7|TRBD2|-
CASGLLAGQEQYF
TGTGCCAGCGGCCTCCTAGCGGGACAGGAGCAGTACTTC
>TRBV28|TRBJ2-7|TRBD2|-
CASSYPERESTYEQYF
TGTGCCAGCAGTTACCCTGAGCGGGAGTCGACCTACGAGCAGTACTTC
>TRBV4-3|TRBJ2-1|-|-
CASSQEWRLGNEQFF
TGCGCCAGCAGCCAAGAATGGAGGTTAGGTAATGAGCAGTTCTTC
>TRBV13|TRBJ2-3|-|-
CASSSTGTFTDTQYF
TGTGCCAGCAGCTCGACAGGGACTTTCACAGATACGCAGTATTTT
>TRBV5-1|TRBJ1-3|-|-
CASSLVGLPTSGNTIYF
TGCGCCAGCAGCTTGGTTGGGCTACCTACCTCTGGAAACACCATATATTTT
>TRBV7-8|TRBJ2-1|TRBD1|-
CASSPRLGQGIPQFF
TGTGCCAGCAGCCCACGATTGGGACAGGGGATTCCTCAGTTCTTC
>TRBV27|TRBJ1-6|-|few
CASSMGHSPLHF
TGTGCCAGCAGTATGGGCCATTCACCCCTCCACTTT
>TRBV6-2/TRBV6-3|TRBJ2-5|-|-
CASSYDGGGVETQYF
TGTGCCAGCAGTTACGACGGGGGAGGAGTAGAGACCCAGTACTTC
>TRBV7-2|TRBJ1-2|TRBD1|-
CASSETGGGYGYTF
TGTGCCAGCAGCGAAACAGGGGGCGGCTATGGCTACACCTTC
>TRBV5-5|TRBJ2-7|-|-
CASSLATGQIRTSEQYF
TGTGCCAGCAGCTTGGCCACTGGACAGATACGAACGTCCGAGCAGTACTTC
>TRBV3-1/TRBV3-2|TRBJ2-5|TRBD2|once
CASSPWTSGHETQYF
TGTGCCAGCAGCCCTTGGACTAGCGGACACGAGACCCAGTACTTC
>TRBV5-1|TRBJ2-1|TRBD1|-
CASSSGGTGTYNEQFF
TGCGCCAGCAGCTCCGGCGGGACAGGGACCTACAATGAGCAGTTCTTC
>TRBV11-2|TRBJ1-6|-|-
CASSLERSYNSPLHF
TGTGCCAGCAGCTTAGAACGCAGTTATAATTCACCCCTCCACTTT
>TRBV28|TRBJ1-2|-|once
CASSPPRGAHGYTF
TGTGCCAGCAGTCCCCCCCGGGGGGCGCATGGCTACACCTTC
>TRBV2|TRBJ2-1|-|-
CASSEGAAYNEQFF
TGTGCCAGCAGTGAGGGGGCAGCCTACAATGAGCAGTTCTTC
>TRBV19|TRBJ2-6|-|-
CASSRDFSSSGANVLTF
TGTGCCAGTAGTAGGGACTTTTCGAGCTCTGGGGCCAACGTCCTGACTTTC